Listed below are T cell receptor beta chains from one sample, sequenced in a study of graft-versus-host responses after intestinal transplantation. Sequencing used immunoSEQ multiplex PCR; TCRdb keeps in-frame clones, though not all of them. Of more than 50,000 clones in the sample, approximately 88% were seen once. The sequences come from ileum tissue, collected about 350 days after transplant. Receptor source: a human patient who received an intestinal transplant, so some T cells may come from the graft donor. The CDR3 runs from the conserved cysteine through the conserved F or W. Fields, in order: V gene, clone size, D gene, J gene, CDR3 DNA, CDR3 protein. A D gene is named only where the DNA matches it firmly. For some rows the clone size is stated as once, few or many, or as a class when expanded; others skip it.

>TRBV30|.|.|TRBJ1-6
TGTGCCTGGAGATGGACGTGGGCGTGGGGAAATTCGGCCCTCCACTTT
CAWRWTWAWGNSALHF
>TRBV9|.|TRBD1|TRBJ1-1
TGTGCCAGCAGCGTAGGATTCGTGGGACAGGGGGCGGTTGAAGCTTTCTTT
CASSVGFVGQGAVEAFF
>TRBV10-1|few|.|TRBJ1-4
TGCGCCAGCTTCTTCCCTGACAAGGAGGTTGAAAAACTGTTTTTT
CASFFPDKEVEKLFF
>TRBV5-1|.|.|TRBJ1-6
TGCGCCAGCAGCGCCGGACAGCCGATTTCACCCCTCCACTTT
CASSAGQPISPLHF
>TRBV4-1|.|.|TRBJ1-1
TGCGCCAGCAGCCAAGAGGTTCCGGGAGGCACTGAAGCTTTCTTT
CASSQEVPGGTEAFF
>TRBV7-8|.|.|TRBJ2-7
TGTGCCAGCAGCCCAAAAAAAGACGGGCTCTACGAGCAGTACTTC
CASSPKKDGLYEQYF
>TRBV28|.|.|TRBJ1-2
TGTGCCAGCAGTTTATACAGGGCGGCCGGCTACACCTTC
CASSLYRAAGYTF
>TRBV11-2|.|TRBD2|TRBJ2-1
TGTGCCAGCAGCAACGGACTAGCGAACAATGAGCAGTTCTTC
CASSNGLANNEQFF
>TRBV7-3|.|TRBD2|TRBJ2-5
TGTGCCAGCAGCCGACTAGCGGGAGTCCAAGAGACCCAGTACTTC
CASSRLAGVQETQYF
>TRBV29-1|once|.|TRBJ2-1
TGCAGCGGGCGGTGGGTCCGTCTAGGCACCTACAATGAGCAGTTCTTC
CSGRWVRLGTYNEQFF
>TRBV7-8|.|.|TRBJ2-7
TGTGCCAGCAGCTACCGGACGGGTTCCTACGAGCAGTACTTC
CASSYRTGSYEQYF
>TRBV7-3|.|.|TRBJ2-3
TGTGCCAGCAGCTATGGAGCGGTGGGGGGCTACACAGATACGCAGTATTTT
CASSYGAVGGYTDTQYF
>TRBV6-5|.|TRBD1|TRBJ1-1
TGTGCCAGCAGTAATGACAGGGGGGGGACTGAAGCTTTCTTT
CASSNDRGGTEAFF
>TRBV25-1|once|.|TRBJ1-2
TGTGCCAGCAGTGAATCGGCAGCCTACTATGGCTACACCTTC
CASSESAAYYGYTF
>TRBV6-5|.|.|TRBJ1-1
TGTGCCAGCAGTTACTCTTGGGGATTGCGCACTGAAGCTTTCTTT
CASSYSWGLRTEAFF
>TRBV5-1|.|.|TRBJ2-7
TGCGCCAGCCGAGGAAACTCCTACGAGCAGTACTTC
CASRGNSYEQYF
>TRBV11-2|.|.|TRBJ2-5
TGTGCCAGCAAGGGGTGGGAGGGGGCAGAGACCCAGTACTTC
CASKGWEGAETQYF
>TRBV7-9|.|.|TRBJ1-1
TGTGCCAGCAGCTTAGAGGGGGGACCTGAAGCTTTCTTT
CASSLEGGPEAFF
>TRBV6-1|.|.|TRBJ1-1
TGTGCTAGCAGTGAACAAATAAGGACCATCACCTCCTCTAACACTGAAGCTTTCTTT
CASSEQIRTITSSNTEAFF
>TRBV28|.|TRBD2|TRBJ2-1
TGTGCCAGCAGTTTAGGGCCTAGCGGAGCCTATGAGCAGTTCTTC
CASSLGPSGAYEQFF
>TRBV29-1|.|.|TRBJ1-2
TGCAGCGTGGGCCTGGGGAGCCTTGGGGGCTACACCTTC
CSVGLGSLGGYTF
>TRBV6-4|.|.|TRBJ1-5
TGTGCCAGCAGTGACTCCCGACAGGGCAATCAGCCCCAGCATTTT
CASSDSRQGNQPQHF
>TRBV28|.|TRBD1|TRBJ1-2
TGTGCCAGCAGCTACAGGGGGGAGTCGCCCTATGGCTACACCTTC
CASSYRGESPYGYTF
>TRBV5-1|.|.|TRBJ1-2
TGCGCCAGCAGCCCAGTCGGACGGAACCTCTTGGAAGGCTACACCTTC
CASSPVGRNLLEGYTF
>TRBV10-2|once|.|TRBJ1-1
TGCTCCTGGGGGGAAAAAGCTTTCTTT
CSWGEKAFF
>TRBV5-1|.|TRBD1|TRBJ2-4
TGCGCCAGCAGCCCGCCGTCCACAGGGGGCCTAGCCAAAAACATTCAGTACTTC
CASSPPSTGGLAKNIQYF
>TRBV5-6|.|.|TRBJ2-3
TGTGCCAGCAGCACCTACTACCAGAGCACAGATACGCAGTATTTT
CASSTYYQSTDTQYF
>TRBV6-5|.|.|TRBJ2-7
TGTGCCAGCAGCCACTCCGGGGACGAGCAGTACTTC
CASSHSGDEQYF
>TRBV5-1|.|TRBD2|TRBJ2-7
TGCGCCAGCAGCTTTCGAGGGGCGGGGGACGAGCAGTACTTC
CASSFRGAGDEQYF
>TRBV7-3|.|TRBD2|TRBJ2-3
TGTGCCAGCAGCTTTCCCGCTAGCGGGATTACAGATACGCAGTATTTT
CASSFPASGITDTQYF
>TRBV28|.|.|TRBJ2-7
TGTGCCAGCAGTTTCACTAGTCAGGGCTCCTACGAGCAGTACTTC
CASSFTSQGSYEQYF
>TRBV9|.|TRBD2|TRBJ2-7
TGTGCCAGCAGCGGAACCGACGGGAGGGCGGGCAAGCAGTACTTC
CASSGTDGRAGKQYF
>TRBV6-1|.|TRBD1|TRBJ1-2
TGTGCCAGCAGTGCTACCGGGACAGTCTATGGCTACACCTTC
CASSATGTVYGYTF